This T cell receptor (beta chain) emerged from a study of blood T cell repertoires in COVID-19. Study-wide background: Samples taken during acute and convalescent COVID-19 were collected in the United States, Italy and Spain.

Original handling: Estimated nucleated cell counts came from reference gene primer amplification. TCRdb's table, derived via immunoSEQ multiplex PCR, lists solely in-frame clones and lacks some. That table supplies the V and J calls and clone size; D and trimming were determined from the DNA. The sample includes around 50,000 clones, around 87% of them seen just once. A single count supports this clone. CDR3 length: 15 amino acids. J lost 6 bases, V lost 6 bases, and 10 bases had no gene match. CDR1 and CDR2 (germline): LNHDA, SQIVND (reference sequence). Enrolment of Seattle patients took place during active infection, and they were followed longitudinally.

This clonotype was sampled from a woman of 80 years or more with COVID-19, enrolled during active disease. Sequenced: peripheral blood. The chain joins TRBV19 to TRBJ2-1; 8 nucleotides line up with TRBD2. The CDR3 nucleotides are TGTGCCAGTAGCGGACTAGCCGGGCTTTTCAATGAGCAGTTCTTC. Amino acid sequence: CASSGLAGLFNEQFF.